A selection of T cell receptor beta chains follows, all from one sample in a study of cytomegalovirus exposure and HLA in healthy donors. The data were produced by immunoSEQ multiplex PCR, yet TCRdb's version contains in-frame clones alone and is incomplete. The repertoire holds approximately 100,000 clones, about 78% seen once, with 4.1% in the top ten. Input material: PBMCs. Receptors originate from a woman between 40 and 50 years old in good health and CMV-seropositive. CDR3s include the opening cysteine and the closing phenylalanine or tryptophan. A D gene is named only where the DNA matches it firmly. Clone size, where shown, is once, few, many, or a class for clones that have expanded.

abundance,d_gene,j_gene,v_gene,CDR3nt,CDR3aa
.,TRBD2,TRBJ2-5,TRBV27,TGTGCCAGCAGTTTAACTAGCGGGAAGGAGACCCAGTACTTC,CASSLTSGKETQYF
.,TRBD2,TRBJ2-3,TRBV19,TGTGCCAGTAGTAAGGGACTAGCGGGAAATACGCAGTATTTT,CASSKGLAGNTQYF
.,TRBD1,TRBJ1-1,TRBV6-1,TGTGCCAGCAGTGAACCCGCCAGGGGGGCCACTGAAGCTTTCTTT,CASSEPARGATEAFF
.,.,TRBJ2-1,TRBV19,TGTGCCAGTAGTATTGGGCTAGCGAGGGATGAGCAGTTCTTC,CASSIGLARDEQFF
.,TRBD1,TRBJ2-7,TRBV4-1,TGCGCCAGCAGCCAAGCCCCCGGGACAGGGGGTTTCTACGAGCAGTACTTC,CASSQAPGTGGFYEQYF
once,TRBD1,TRBJ1-1,TRBV5-1,TGCGCCAGCAGCATAGGGACAGGGCGGACTGAAGCTTTCTTT,CASSIGTGRTEAFF
.,.,TRBJ2-3,TRBV6-1,TGTGCCAGCAGTCTTTCGCGGGCCACCACAGATACGCAGTATTTT,CASSLSRATTDTQYF
many,TRBD1,TRBJ1-2,TRBV5-6,TGTGCCAGCAGCCCAGGGGGGTCTGGCTACACCTTC,CASSPGGSGYTF
.,.,TRBJ2-5,TRBV4-2,TGTGCCAGCAGCCTCCGGGACAACCAAGAGACCCAGTACTTC,CASSLRDNQETQYF
.,.,TRBJ2-1,TRBV7-8,TGTGCCAGCAGCGTCATTGTCGGAGGACGGGCAGCTTCGAGCAATGAGCAGTTCTTC,CASSVIVGGRAASSNEQFF
.,.,TRBJ2-2,TRBV7-9,TGTGCCAGCAGCTTTGGGAGCACCGGGGAGCTGTTTTTT,CASSFGSTGELFF
once,TRBD2,TRBJ2-3,TRBV4-1,TGCGCCAGCAGCCAAGTCCGGACTAGCTGGGCAGATACGCAGTATTTT,CASSQVRTSWADTQYF
.,TRBD2,TRBJ2-1,TRBV5-1,TGCGCCAGCAGCGTATCTAGCGGGAGGGCCGAGGAGCAGTTCTTC,CASSVSSGRAEEQFF
.,TRBD2,TRBJ2-1,TRBV2,TGTGCCAAATCTAGCGGGAGCTCCTACAATGAGCAGTTCTTC,CAKSSGSSYNEQFF
.,.,TRBJ1-1,TRBV5-1,TGCGCCAGCAGCTTGCCGGGTTCGAACACTGAAGCTTTCTTT,CASSLPGSNTEAFF
.,TRBD2,TRBJ2-3,TRBV2,TGTGCCAGCAGCGACGGGACTAGCGGGAGTATGTCAGATACGCAGTATTTT,CASSDGTSGSMSDTQYF
.,TRBD2,TRBJ2-7,TRBV11-2,TGTGCCAGCAGCTTAAGCTCTAGCGGGAGTTCCTACGAGCAGTACTTC,CASSLSSSGSSYEQYF
.,.,TRBJ1-3,TRBV28,TGTGCCAGCAGTCCAGGGGTCCCCACCTCTGGAAACACCATATATTTT,CASSPGVPTSGNTIYF
.,.,TRBJ1-1,TRBV4-1,TGCGCCAGCAGCCACCCATTCACTGAAGCTTTCTTT,CASSHPFTEAFF
few,.,TRBJ1-5,TRBV19,TGTGCCAGTAGTATAGGAGGTTATAGCAATCAGCCCCAGCATTTT,CASSIGGYSNQPQHF